A selection of T cell receptor beta chains follows, all from one sample in a study of cytomegalovirus exposure and HLA in healthy donors. The repertoire was sequenced with immunoSEQ multiplex PCR; TCRdb's copy has only in-frame clones and lacks some. The sample has approximately 220,000 clones; 82% are singletons. Sequenced sample: PBMCs. These receptors all stem from a man aged 40-49 years in good health and CMV-seropositive. Both conserved end residues are part of each CDR3. Fields, in order: clone size, J gene, V gene, D gene, CDR3 protein, CDR3 DNA. D genes are given only for firm matches. The size of a clone is reported for some rows only, either as once, few or many, or as a class for expanded clones.

NA	TRBJ2-7	TRBV5-1	TRBD2	CASSLVLAGSYEQYF	TGCGCCAGCAGCTTGGTTCTAGCGGGTTCCTACGAGCAGTACTTC
few	TRBJ1-1	TRBV30	TRBD1	CAWSWTGVAFF	TGTGCCTGGAGTTGGACAGGGGTCGCTTTCTTT
NA	TRBJ1-2	TRBV5-6	NA	CASSGGGARGYTF	TGTGCCAGCAGCGGTGGGGGGGCGCGGGGCTACACCTTC
NA	TRBJ1-4	TRBV6-1	NA	CASSAQVVGANEKLFF	TGTGCCAGCAGTGCACAGGTAGTTGGAGCTAATGAAAAACTGTTTTTT
NA	TRBJ2-2	TRBV7-2	TRBD2	CASSGRGRTGTGELFF	TGTGCCAGCAGCGGGCGCGGGAGAACGGGCACCGGGGAGCTGTTTTTT
NA	TRBJ2-7	TRBV5-4	TRBD2	CASSLGGSGSSYEQYF	TGTGCCAGCAGCTTGGGGGGTAGCGGGAGTTCCTACGAGCAGTACTTC
NA	TRBJ1-1	TRBV4-1	NA	CASSQDQGRNKAFF	TGCGCCAGCAGCCAAGATCAGGGCAGGAACAAAGCTTTCTTT
NA	TRBJ2-7	TRBV6-1	TRBD1	CASSEQDRGLGHEQYF	TGTGCCAGCAGTGAACAGGACAGGGGGCTTGGGCACGAGCAGTACTTC
NA	TRBJ2-1	TRBV27	NA	CASSYVGGGYNEQFF	TGTGCCAGCTCCTACGTGGGAGGGGGTTACAATGAGCAGTTCTTC
NA	TRBJ1-1	TRBV7-8	NA	CASSSQNMNTEAFF	TGTGCCAGCAGCTCGCAGAACATGAACACTGAAGCTTTCTTT
once	TRBJ1-1	TRBV7-9	NA	CASSFALQDAFF	TGTGCCAGCAGCTTCGCTTTACAGGACGCTTTCTTT